This is a list of T cell receptor beta chains from one sample in a study of early T cells in non-severe SARS-CoV-2 infection. Via MiXCR, TCRdb re-called the 5' RACE reads, giving one row per CDR3 protein. The profile shows 65,000 to 95,000 distinct CDR3 sequences, about a sixth of them singletons. The sample consisted of whole blood. The receptors were sampled from an adult who was a healthcare worker with PCR-confirmed SARS-CoV-2 infection or an uninfected control (not recorded which). Each CDR3 is given with its conserved first and last residue. D genes are given only for firm matches. Rows may omit the clone size; those that give it use once, few, many or a size class.

clone_size: -
d_call: -
v_call: TRBV11-2
j_call: TRBJ2-1
cdr3_nt: TGTGCCAGCAGCTTAGATGGGGGGTACAATGAGCAGTTCTTC
cdr3_aa: CASSLDGGYNEQFF

clone_size: few
d_call: -
v_call: TRBV2
j_call: TRBJ2-7
cdr3_nt: TGTGCCAGCCTCTCATTCACAGGAGGAGAGCAGTACTTC
cdr3_aa: CASLSFTGGEQYF

clone_size: -
d_call: -
v_call: TRBV29-1
j_call: TRBJ2-1
cdr3_nt: TGCTCCGGGACGTTCAATGAGCAGTTCTTC
cdr3_aa: CSGTFNEQFF

clone_size: few
d_call: -
v_call: TRBV9
j_call: TRBJ1-4
cdr3_nt: TGTGCCAGCAGCGCCCACACGGCCCCCGCCGGAAAACTGTTTTTT
cdr3_aa: CASSAHTAPAGKLFF

clone_size: -
d_call: -
v_call: TRBV7-3
j_call: TRBJ1-2
cdr3_nt: TGTGCCAGCAGCTTAAATCAGGGGCCCTATGGCTACACCTTC
cdr3_aa: CASSLNQGPYGYTF

clone_size: many
d_call: TRBD2
v_call: TRBV12-3/TRBV12-4
j_call: TRBJ2-3
cdr3_nt: TGTGCCAGCAGTCCGGGGGGTGAAAGCACAGATACGCAGTATTTT
cdr3_aa: CASSPGGESTDTQYF

clone_size: -
d_call: TRBD1
v_call: TRBV6-1
j_call: TRBJ2-6
cdr3_nt: TGTGCCAGCAGTGGCCGGGACAGGGTCCACTCTGGGGCCAACGTCCTGACTTTC
cdr3_aa: CASSGRDRVHSGANVLTF

clone_size: -
d_call: -
v_call: TRBV7-9
j_call: TRBJ1-1
cdr3_nt: TGTGCCAGCACTAAGGGGCAGATGAACACTGAAGCTTTCTTT
cdr3_aa: CASTKGQMNTEAFF

clone_size: many
d_call: -
v_call: TRBV10-3
j_call: TRBJ2-7
cdr3_nt: TGTGCCATCAGCGTCGACCTAACCTACGAGCAGTACTTC
cdr3_aa: CAISVDLTYEQYF

clone_size: few
d_call: TRBD2
v_call: TRBV9
j_call: TRBJ2-1
cdr3_nt: TGTGCCAGCAGCGTCGGACTAGCGGTCAATGAGCAGTTCTTC
cdr3_aa: CASSVGLAVNEQFF

clone_size: -
d_call: -
v_call: TRBV12-5
j_call: TRBJ1-1
cdr3_nt: TGTGCTAGTGGTTTGGATAACACTGAAGCTTTCTTT
cdr3_aa: CASGLDNTEAFF

clone_size: -
d_call: -
v_call: TRBV6-2/TRBV6-3
j_call: TRBJ2-1
cdr3_nt: TGTGCCAGCTCCGGGAAAACCAGAGTAGGGCCCTACAATGAGCAGTTCTTC
cdr3_aa: CASSGKTRVGPYNEQFF

clone_size: few
d_call: -
v_call: TRBV5-4
j_call: TRBJ1-1
cdr3_nt: TGTGCCAGCAACGACTGGAACACTGAAGCTTTCTTT
cdr3_aa: CASNDWNTEAFF

clone_size: few
d_call: -
v_call: TRBV5-1
j_call: TRBJ1-1
cdr3_nt: TGCGCCAGCAGCTTGGCGGGATACACTGAAGCTTTCTTT
cdr3_aa: CASSLAGYTEAFF

clone_size: few
d_call: -
v_call: TRBV7-3
j_call: TRBJ2-7
cdr3_nt: TGTGCCAGCAGCCCAGACGGGAAGAACTACGAGCAGTACTTC
cdr3_aa: CASSPDGKNYEQYF

clone_size: -
d_call: -
v_call: TRBV28
j_call: TRBJ2-5
cdr3_nt: TGTGCCAGCAGTTCTGGGGCAGGGTTGGTTACCCAGTACTTC
cdr3_aa: CASSSGAGLVTQYF

clone_size: -
d_call: TRBD1
v_call: TRBV5-1
j_call: TRBJ1-6
cdr3_nt: TGCGCCAGCAGTCTTCTTGGGGGGACAGGGTACAACTCACCCCTCCACTTT
cdr3_aa: CASSLLGGTGYNSPLHF

clone_size: -
d_call: -
v_call: TRBV6-5
j_call: TRBJ1-6
cdr3_nt: TGTGCCAGCAGTTACGGCGCACGAACAACCTATAATTCACCCCTCCACTTT
cdr3_aa: CASSYGARTTYNSPLHF

clone_size: -
d_call: -
v_call: TRBV5-1
j_call: TRBJ2-7
cdr3_nt: TGCGCCAGCAGCTTGGCCCTCTCGACAGTTGACGAGCAGTACTTC
cdr3_aa: CASSLALSTVDEQYF

clone_size: -
d_call: TRBD1
v_call: TRBV2
j_call: TRBJ2-7
cdr3_nt: TGTGCCAGCAGTGAAGATAGATTTTGGGACAGTTTTTCCATAACCTACGAGCAGTACTTC
cdr3_aa: CASSEDRFWDSFSITYEQYF

clone_size: many
d_call: TRBD2
v_call: TRBV7-3
j_call: TRBJ2-5
cdr3_nt: TGTGCCAGCAGCTTAGGAATAGCGGGGGGGTCACAAGAGACCCAGTACTTC
cdr3_aa: CASSLGIAGGSQETQYF

clone_size: -
d_call: -
v_call: TRBV7-2
j_call: TRBJ1-2
cdr3_nt: TGTGCCAGCACCCCCAGCCCCCAAGTCTATGGCTACACCTTC
cdr3_aa: CASTPSPQVYGYTF

clone_size: few
d_call: -
v_call: TRBV19
j_call: TRBJ2-2
cdr3_nt: TGTGCCAGTAGTACAAGCGGCGCCCCGACCGGGGAGCTGTTTTTT
cdr3_aa: CASSTSGAPTGELFF

clone_size: few
d_call: TRBD1
v_call: TRBV2
j_call: TRBJ1-1
cdr3_nt: TGTGCCAGCAGAGCCGGACAGGGAGGAGTTGCTGAAGCTTTCTTT
cdr3_aa: CASRAGQGGVAEAFF